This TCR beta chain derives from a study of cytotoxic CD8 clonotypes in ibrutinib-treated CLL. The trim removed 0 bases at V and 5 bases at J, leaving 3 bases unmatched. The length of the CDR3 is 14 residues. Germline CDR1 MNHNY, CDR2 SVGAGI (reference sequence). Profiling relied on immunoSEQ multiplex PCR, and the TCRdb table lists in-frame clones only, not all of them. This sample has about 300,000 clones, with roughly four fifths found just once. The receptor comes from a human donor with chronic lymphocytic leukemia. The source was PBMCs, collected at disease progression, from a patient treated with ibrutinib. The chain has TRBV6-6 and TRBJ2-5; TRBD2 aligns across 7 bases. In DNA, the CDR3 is TGTGCCAGCAGTTACTCGAGCGGGGTGGAGACCCAGTACTTC. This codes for CASSYSSGVETQYF.